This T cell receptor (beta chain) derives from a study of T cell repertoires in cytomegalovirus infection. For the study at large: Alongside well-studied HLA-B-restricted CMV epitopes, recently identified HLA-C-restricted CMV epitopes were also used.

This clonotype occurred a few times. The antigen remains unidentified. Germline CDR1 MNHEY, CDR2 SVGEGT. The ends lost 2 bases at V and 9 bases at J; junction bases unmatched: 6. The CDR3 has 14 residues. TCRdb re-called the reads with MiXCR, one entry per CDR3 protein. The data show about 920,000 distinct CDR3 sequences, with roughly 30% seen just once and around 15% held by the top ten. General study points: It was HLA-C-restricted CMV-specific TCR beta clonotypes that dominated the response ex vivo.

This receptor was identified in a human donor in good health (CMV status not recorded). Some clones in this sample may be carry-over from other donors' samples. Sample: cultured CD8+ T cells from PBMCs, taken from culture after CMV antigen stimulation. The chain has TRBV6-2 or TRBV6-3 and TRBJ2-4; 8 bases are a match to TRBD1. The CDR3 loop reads CASSYPDRGGIQYF. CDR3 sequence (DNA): TGTGCCAGCAGTTACCCCGACAGGGGAGGCATTCAGTACTTC.